This T cell receptor (beta chain) was sequenced in a study of Graves' ophthalmopathy and Graves' hyperthyroidism. This clonotype was detected only once. Germline V gene sequence: CDR1 MDHEN, CDR2 SYDVKM. The CDR3 has 16 residues. V was clipped by 5 bases and J by 7 bases; unmatched bases: 8. Amplifying from RNA transcripts, the study obtained TCR beta CDR3 regions. Investigators did first-round RT-PCR with HTBI primers, then second-round multiplex PCR. TCRdb re-derived calls from the multiplex PCR reads in MiXCR, one entry per CDR3 protein. The data show about 230,000 distinct CDR3 sequences, 45% seen once. Under 3 months in duration, the ophthalmopathy in affected donors had moderate-to-severe activity, CAS ≥3 and NOSPECS ≥4.

The chain is built from TRBV28 and TRBJ2-2; 12 positions match TRBD1. The TCR sequence derives from an adult man with Graves' ophthalmopathy. The specimen was peripheral blood. CDR3 bases: TGTGCCAGCAGTGTAGGGACAGGGGGCGGAAACGGGGAGCTGTTTTTT. This translates into CASSVGTGGGNGELFF.